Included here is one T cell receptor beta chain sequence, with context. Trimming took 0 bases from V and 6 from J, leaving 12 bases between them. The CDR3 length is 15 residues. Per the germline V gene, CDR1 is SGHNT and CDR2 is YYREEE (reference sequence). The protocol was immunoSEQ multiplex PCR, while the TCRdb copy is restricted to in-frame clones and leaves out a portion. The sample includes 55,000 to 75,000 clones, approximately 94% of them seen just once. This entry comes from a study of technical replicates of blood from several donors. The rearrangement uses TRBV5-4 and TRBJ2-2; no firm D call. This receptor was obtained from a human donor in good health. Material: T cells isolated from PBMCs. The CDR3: CASSLDSQIAGELFF. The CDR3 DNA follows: TGTGCCAGCAGCTTGGATTCTCAGATCGCCGGGGAGCTGTTTTTT. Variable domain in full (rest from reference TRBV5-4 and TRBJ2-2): ETGVTQSPTHLIKTRGQQVTLRCSSQSGHNTVSWYQQALGQGPQFIFQYYREEENGRGNFPPRFSGLQFPNYSSELNVNALELDDSALYLCASSLDSQIAGELFFGEGSRLTVL.